This is a list of T cell receptor beta chains from one sample in a study of blood T cell repertoires in COVID-19. Assay used: immunoSEQ multiplex PCR; TCRdb lists only in-frame clones, some missing. The table has 400,000 or so clones, 90% seen once. Sequenced sample: PBMCs or T cells enriched from blood (not recorded which). Receptor source: a young man who had recovered from COVID-19. Each CDR3 is given with its conserved first and last residue. The order of the fields is V gene, CDR3 protein.

V gene: TRBV29-1
CDR3 protein: CSFFEALGTEAFF

V gene: TRBV12-3/TRBV12-4
CDR3 protein: CASIRLIRDEQFF

V gene: TRBV5-1
CDR3 protein: CASSLEGLTGGEQYF

V gene: TRBV7-8
CDR3 protein: CASSQDGTGAYEQYF

V gene: TRBV7-6
CDR3 protein: CASSLGLAGDYNEQFF

V gene: TRBV28
CDR3 protein: CASSPSLLPSGLSGNTIYF

V gene: TRBV30
CDR3 protein: CAWGGQGRTGNTIYF

V gene: TRBV27
CDR3 protein: CASRRPGENTEAFF

V gene: TRBV5-8
CDR3 protein: CASSLGRDGTQYF

V gene: TRBV3-1/TRBV3-2
CDR3 protein: CASSQAQGKETQYF

V gene: TRBV7-4
CDR3 protein: CASSRGSHPSNQPQHF

V gene: TRBV19
CDR3 protein: CASSIGTVNTGELFF

V gene: TRBV5-1
CDR3 protein: CASSSGGLSDTQYF

V gene: TRBV5-1
CDR3 protein: CASSLAAVAGGLEQFF

V gene: TRBV30
CDR3 protein: CAWCTPDRGYDSPLHF

V gene: TRBV11-2
CDR3 protein: CASSLDKTYEQYF

V gene: TRBV15
CDR3 protein: CATSGGTQPQHF

V gene: TRBV27
CDR3 protein: CASSYDRVGTEAFF

V gene: TRBV5-5
CDR3 protein: CASRPGQATNYGYTF

V gene: TRBV27
CDR3 protein: CASMQLADPSKYEQYF

V gene: TRBV12-1
CDR3 protein: CASSRDRENYGYTF

V gene: TRBV11-2
CDR3 protein: CASSRLGVQTEAFF

V gene: TRBV28
CDR3 protein: CASSSGGPGADYGYTF

V gene: TRBV28
CDR3 protein: CASSPLTGSSYEQYF

V gene: TRBV7-8
CDR3 protein: CASSPTGNAYNSPLHF

V gene: TRBV7-3
CDR3 protein: CASSPSGRAVETQYF

V gene: TRBV5-1
CDR3 protein: CASSLGLQGYGYTF

V gene: TRBV27
CDR3 protein: CASSLRRGLNEQFF

V gene: TRBV4-1
CDR3 protein: CASSQDGSRGAKYNEQFF